The source of this T cell receptor beta chain is a study of blood T cells in healthy people across ages. Study-level background: Researchers report that template switching captured about one barcoded beta molecule per two T cells. Findings and limits, study-wide: Aged donors had fewer naive CD4+ cells and lower diversity than long-lived donors.

The sample, approximately 10 milliliters of peripheral blood, was drawn from each donor. Extraction yielded at least 5 micrograms of total RNA per sample. This CDR3 region has 14 residues. J was trimmed by 4 bases and V by 10 bases; bases with no gene match: 8. In the case of this clonotype: Its specificity is not known.

PCR was performed a second time for roughly 7 to 11 cycles using a sample-barcoded 5' primer and a J-beta primer mix. TCRdb re-analysed the 5' RACE reads in MiXCR, keeping a single row per CDR3 protein. The sample contains about 1.4 million distinct CDR3 sequences, 59% of which appear only once. This clonotype originated in a young man in good health. The chain uses TRBV12-3 or TRBV12-4 and TRBJ1-1, with 11 bases identical to TRBD1. Specimen: blood. The CDR3 spells CANRRDRGSTEAFF. CDR3 bases: TGTGCCAACCGGCGGGACAGGGGGAGCACTGAAGCTTTCTTT.